This T cell receptor beta chain comes out of a study of T cell clusters in autoimmune cytopenias. Points on this clonotype: What it binds is unknown.

TRB amplification used approximately 250 ng of peripheral blood genomic DNA. Study results and caveats: Functional roles of the in silico T cell clusters still await experimental validation.

TRB rearrangements were amplified by touch-down multiplex PCR with mixed TRB-A/B primers. After re-calling the multiplex PCR reads, TCRdb lists one entry per CDR3 protein, DNA absent. This sample's table has several thousand distinct CDR3 sequences. CDR1 SGHVS and CDR2 FNYEAQ come from the germline V gene. This CDR3 region has 15 residues. These data were also filed under a second study, of T cell repertoires in aging, cancer and after chemotherapy. That source adds: Compared with age-matched healthy donors, untreated hematological or solid cancer patients showed higher blood TCR clonality. Rebound thymic output was suggested by rising median generation probability during chemotherapy in each cancer cohort. The repertoire data cannot show anything about immunological memory following chemotherapy.

The sequence derives from a human donor in good health. The sequenced material came from peripheral blood. The chain employs TRBV7-6 and TRBJ2-3; with no DNA, the TCRdb D assignment of TRBD1 cannot be verified. The CDR3 sequence: CASSATGGLTDTQYF.